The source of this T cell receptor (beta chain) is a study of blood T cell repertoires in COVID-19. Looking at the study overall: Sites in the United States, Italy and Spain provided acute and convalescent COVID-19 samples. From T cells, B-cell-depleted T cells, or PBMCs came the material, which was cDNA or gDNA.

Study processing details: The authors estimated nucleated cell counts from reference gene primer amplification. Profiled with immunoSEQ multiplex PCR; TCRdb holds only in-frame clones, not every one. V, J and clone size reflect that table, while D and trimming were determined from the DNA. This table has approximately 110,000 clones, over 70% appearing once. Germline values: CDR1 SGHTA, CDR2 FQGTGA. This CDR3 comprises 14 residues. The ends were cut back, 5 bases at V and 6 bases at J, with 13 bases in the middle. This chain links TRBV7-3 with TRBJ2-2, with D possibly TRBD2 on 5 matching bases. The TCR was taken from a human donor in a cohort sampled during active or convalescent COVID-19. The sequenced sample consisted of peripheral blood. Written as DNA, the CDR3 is TGTGCCAGCAGCCCTACACTAGTTTCCGGGGAGCTGTTTTTT. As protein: CASSPTLVSGELFF.